This entry describes one TCR beta chain. As yet, its antigen is unknown. These data are taken from a study of memory CD4+ T cells and cytomegalovirus serostatus. Original processing methods: Out-of-frame sequences were removed, leaving 2,204,828 distinct TCRbeta sequences. Here immunoSEQ multiplex PCR was the method, and the copy in TCRdb shows in-frame clones only, minus some. The V and J calls and clone size were taken over from that table, and D and trimming were inferred from the DNA. The sample holds about 53,000 clones; around 82% are singletons and the top ten take around 0.83%. Trimming cost V 7 bases and J 5 bases, with 11 bases left between them. The CDR3 spans 12 residues. CDR1 SNHLY and CDR2 FYNNEI come from the germline V gene. The sort gate was single viable CD3+CD4+CD8-CD45RO+ cells for memory CD4+ T cells. Broader study findings: The CMV-associated TCR signature appears largely within the CD4+ memory repertoire.

Sequencing used memory CD4+ T cells from blood. The sequence came from an adult in good health and CMV-seronegative. The rearrangement joins TRBV2 to TRBJ1-2; possible D gene TRBD1, 5 bases. DNA for the CDR3: TGTGCCAGCATGGCAGGGTCTTATGGCTACACCTTC. It specifies CASMAGSYGYTF.